These 17 T cell receptor beta chains were all obtained from the same sample, sequenced in a study of cytomegalovirus exposure and HLA in healthy donors. With 60 Vbeta and 13 Jbeta primers, the PCR was carried out. The protocol was immunoSEQ multiplex PCR, while the TCRdb copy is restricted to in-frame clones and leaves out a portion. This sample has 190,000 or so clones, with roughly 80% found just once. Material: PBMCs. The receptors were sampled from a boy younger than 18 in good health and CMV-seronegative.

This chain's CDR3 is CASSEMRGQGYGYTF. As DNA, the CDR3 is TGTGCCAGCAGTGAAATGAGGGGGCAAGGCTATGGCTACACCTTC. This rearrangement joins TRBV2 to TRBJ1-2, with 7 nucleotides matching TRBD1. Germline V gene data show CDR1 as SNHLY and CDR2 as FYNNEI. The CDR3 covers 15 residues. V lost 2 bases, J lost 4 bases, and 7 bases stayed unmatched. The complete variable domain, with remaining parts taken from reference TRBV2 and TRBJ1-2, reads EPEVTQTPSHQVTQMGQEVILRCVPISNHLYFYWYRQILGQKVEFLVSFYNNEISEKSEIFDDQFSVERPDGSNFTLKIRSTKLEDSAMYFCASSEMRGQGYGYTFGSGTRLTVV.

V is TRBV13 and J is TRBJ1-2, with D possibly matching TRBD1 (5 bases). Per the germline V gene, CDR1 is PRHDT and CDR2 is FYEKMQ (reference sequence). This CDR3 is built from 14 residues. The V gene lost 5 bases and the J gene lost 2 bases, with 12 bases spanning the gap. CDR3 coding DNA: TGTGCCAGCAGCCTCAGGCAGGGCAACTATGGCTACACCTTC. It encodes CASSLRQGNYGYTF.

V is TRBV5-8 and J is TRBJ1-1; D ambiguous. CDR3 size: 14 residues. With 4 bases removed from V and 5 bases from J, the gap between germline ends came to 15 bases. Germline assignment: CDR1 SGHTS and CDR2 YDEGEE. DNA for the CDR3: TGTGCCAGCAGCATCTCTATTGTTGTGACTGAAGCTTTCTTT. As protein: CASSISIVVTEAFF.

A note on this clone: The same CDR3 arises from other DNA sequences in this sample as well. The rearrangement uses TRBV9 and TRBJ2-3; a weak D match, TRBD2 (5 bases). V was pared by 0 bases and J by 3 bases, with 8 bases between. CDR1 is SGDLS, CDR2 YYNGEE, per germline. The length of the CDR3 is 14 residues. This CDR3 reads CASSVVWRTDTQYF. The CDR3 nucleotides read TGTGCCAGCAGCGTAGTATGGAGGACAGATACGCAGTATTTT.

The chain is built from TRBV9 and TRBJ2-3; 11 bases agree with TRBD2. Germline assignment: CDR1 SGDLS and CDR2 YYNGEE. V shed 0 bases and J 4 bases; nucleotides not matched to a gene: 7. This CDR3 comprises 17 residues. The CDR3 reads CASSVARLAGSSDTQYF. The CDR3 region has the DNA TGTGCCAGCAGCGTAGCTCGACTAGCGGGGTCCTCAGATACGCAGTATTTT. The whole variable domain, remainder taken from reference TRBV9 and TRBJ2-3, is DSGVTQTPKHLITATGQRVTLRCSPRSGDLSVYWYQQSLDQGLQFLIQYYNGEERAKGNILERFSAQQFPDLHSELNLSSLELGDSALYFCASSVARLAGSSDTQYFGPGTRLTVL.

V gene TRBV6-1 combines with J gene TRBJ1-6; D might be TRBD1 (5 bases). From germline, CDR1 is MNHNS and CDR2 SASEGT. The CDR3 is 13 amino acids. V lost 5 bases, J lost 6 bases, and 8 bases lay in between. The CDR3 here is CASSTGVNSPLHF. The CDR3 nucleotides read TGTGCCAGCAGTACGGGGGTTAATTCACCCCTCCACTTT.

V is TRBV5-1 and J is TRBJ1-1; a weak D match, TRBD1 (5 bases). Germline V gives CDR1 SGHRS, CDR2 YFSETQ. The CDR3 length is 16 residues. V was cut by 0 bases and J by 4 bases, with 16 bases left in between. CDR3 loop: CASSLEPGTWATEAFF. The DNA of the CDR3 is TGCGCCAGCAGCTTGGAACCAGGGACTTGGGCCACTGAAGCTTTCTTT.

The chain combines TRBV9 with TRBJ1-2; D uncertain. Germline assignment: CDR1 SGDLS and CDR2 YYNGEE. The CDR3 runs 15 residues. The V gene lost 3 bases and the J gene lost 3 bases, with 15 bases spanning the gap. The CDR3 here is CASSARPSPYYGYTF. Written as DNA, the CDR3 is TGTGCCAGCAGCGCTAGGCCCTCCCCTTACTATGGCTACACCTTC.

The chain carries TRBV2 and TRBJ2-1; 13 bases line up with TRBD2. This CDR3 has 13 amino acids. The V and J ends lost 8 bases and 7 bases, in that order; junction bases with no gene match: 2. Per germline, CDR1 SNHLY and CDR2 FYNNEI. The CDR3: CASGGLAGNEQFF. The CDR3, as DNA: TGTGCCAGCGGGGGACTAGCGGGGAATGAGCAGTTCTTC.

The chain is built from TRBV15 and TRBJ2-5; TRBD1 aligns across 8 bases. J gave up 4 bases and V 5 bases, and 9 bases lay outside the gene matches. Germline V CDR1 and CDR2: LNHNV, YYDKDF (reference sequence). The length of the CDR3 is 15 residues. The CDR3 here is CATSGGQGLGETQYF. CDR3 sequence (DNA): TGTGCCACCAGCGGCGGACAGGGCTTAGGAGAGACCCAGTACTTC.

The count of this clone is one. The chain combines TRBV5-1 with TRBJ1-3; 7 bases are shared with TRBD1. Germline CDR1 is SGHRS and CDR2 is YFSETQ. V was clipped by 4 bases and J by 1 base; unmatched bases: 11. The CDR3 runs 17 residues. Here the CDR3 DNA reads TGCGCCAGCAGCGAATTGACAGGGACGTCGTCTGGAAACACCATATATTTT. Translating gives CASSELTGTSSGNTIYF.

V usage is TRBV7-9 and J usage is TRBJ2-1; D might be TRBD2 (5 bases). CDR1 is SEHNR and CDR2 is FQNEAQ in the germline V gene (reference sequence). Trimming took 3 bases from V and 2 from J, leaving 8 bases between them. The CDR3 extends over 14 amino acids. CDR3 in amino acids: CASSLAGAYNEQFF. CDR3 nucleotides: TGTGCCAGCAGCTTGGCGGGCGCCTACAATGAGCAGTTCTTC.

This sequence joins TRBV7-2 and TRBJ1-1; no firm D call. V lost 7 bases to trimming and J lost 1 base, with 13 bases between them. This CDR3 is built from 14 residues. CDR1 and CDR2 from the germline V gene are SGHTA and FQGNSA. CDR3 amino acids: CASTPHGENTEAFF. The CDR3 DNA is TGTGCCAGCACCCCTCACGGGGAGAACACTGAAGCTTTCTTT.

In this sample, this clone turned up a few times. The J gene is TRBJ1-2, the V gene TRBV19; 7 bases are shared with TRBD1. Trimming at V came to 6 bases and at J to 0 bases, leaving 4 bases not matched to a gene. CDR1 is LNHDA and CDR2 is SQIVND in the germline V gene (reference sequence). The length of the CDR3 is 14 residues. The CDR3: CASSDRVANYGYTF. The CDR3 coding sequence is TGTGCCAGTAGCGACAGGGTAGCTAACTATGGCTACACCTTC.

The chain's CDR3 is CASSPLSLSGTYEQYF. The CDR3 nucleotides are TGTGCCAGCAGCCCCTTGTCCCTTAGCGGGACCTACGAGCAGTACTTC. The chain is built from TRBV7-9 and TRBJ2-7; 8 positions match TRBD2. V shed 5 bases, J shed 2 bases, and the junction held 11 bases outside the gene matches. Looked up from germline, CDR1 is SEHNR and CDR2 is FQNEAQ (reference sequence). The CDR3 sequence is 16 residues long.

V usage is TRBV6-6 and J usage is TRBJ2-1; maybe TRBD1 (6 bases). Deletions cut 6 bases from V and 7 bases from J, with 16 bases between. Germline V CDR1 and CDR2: MNHNY, SVGAGI (reference sequence). The CDR3 runs to 14 residues. CDR3 loop: CASSDRKGWNEQFF. The CDR3 nucleotides are TGTGCCAGCAGCGACAGGAAAGGTTGGAATGAGCAGTTCTTC.

The chain joins TRBV27 to TRBJ2-4; TRBD1 agrees at 7 bases. The germline V gene encodes CDR1 MNHEY and CDR2 SMNVEV (reference sequence). V was clipped by 6 bases and J by 1 base; unmatched bases: 6. The CDR3 has 15 amino acids. This chain's CDR3 is CASSPTGAAKNIQYF. CDR3 sequence (DNA): TGTGCCAGCAGCCCTACAGGGGCGGCCAAAAACATTCAGTACTTC.